Each of the 22 T cell receptor beta chains below was sequenced from the same sample in a study of cytomegalovirus exposure and HLA in healthy donors. PCR employed 60 Vbeta and 13 Jbeta primers. Only in-frame clones appear in the TCRdb table, and some are missing; sequencing was by immunoSEQ multiplex PCR. The data show under 150,000 clones, around 10% seen once. Sequenced input: PBMCs. The receptor source for this set is a woman aged 40 to 50 in good health and CMV-seropositive.

CDR3 coding DNA: TGTGCCAGCAGCGCTTCGAATGAGCAGCCCCAGCATTTT. It translates to CASSASNEQPQHF. The gene calls are TRBV2 and TRBJ1-5; D gene uncertain. Trimming stripped 6 bases from V and 7 bases from J, with 13 bases between. This CDR3 has 13 residues. In germline, CDR1 is SNHLY, CDR2 FYNNEI. Based on the CDR3 plus reference TRBV2 and TRBJ1-5, the full variable domain is EPEVTQTPSHQVTQMGQEVILRCVPISNHLYFYWYRQILGQKVEFLVSFYNNEISEKSEIFDDQFSVERPDGSNFTLKIRSTKLEDSAMYFCASSASNEQPQHFGDGTRLSIL.

There are a few counts of this clone. V is TRBV6-1 and J is TRBJ1-5; TRBD1 might be the D (5 bases). The V gene's germline CDR1 is MNHNS and CDR2 SASEGT. CDR3 size: 14 residues. V lost 3 bases and J lost 5, with 11 bases in between. The CDR3: CASSEGGNDQPQHF. The CDR3 DNA is TGTGCCAGCAGTGAGGGGGGGAACGATCAGCCCCAGCATTTT.

The chain couples TRBV6-5 to TRBJ2-7; 7 nucleotides match TRBD1. The V segment lost 0 bases and the J segment 0 bases; nucleotides outside the gene matches: 2. This CDR3 region has 15 residues. Germline values: CDR1 MNHEY, CDR2 SVGAGI. The CDR3 loop is CASSYSGQVSYEQYF. CDR3 nucleotides: TGTGCCAGCAGTTACTCCGGACAGGTCTCCTACGAGCAGTACTTC.

This clone was found a few times. V usage is TRBV6-1 and J usage is TRBJ1-4, with D possibly matching TRBD1 (5 bases). The CDR3 is 15 residues long. CDR1 is MNHNS and CDR2 is SASEGT in the germline V gene. The V end was cut by 5 bases, the J end by 5 bases, with 15 bases between. The CDR3 is CASSLNWRQNEKLFF. The CDR3 DNA follows: TGTGCCAGCAGTTTAAATTGGCGACAGAATGAAAAACTGTTTTTT.

This clone was seen more than once but under ten times. This sequence joins TRBV7-7 and TRBJ2-2, with TRBD2 identical over 7 bases. This CDR3 comprises 16 residues. Unmatched junction bases numbered 13, after V lost 5 bases and J lost 7 bases. Germline V gene sequence: CDR1 SSHAT, CDR2 FNYEAQ (reference sequence). The CDR3 here is CASSRSGVRGIGELFF. The DNA for the CDR3 is TGTGCCAGCAGCCGAAGCGGGGTGAGAGGAATCGGGGAGCTGTTTTTT.

This clone was seen more than once but under ten times. This chain joins TRBV5-6 and TRBJ1-6; 7 nucleotides align to TRBD1. The CDR3 extends over 15 amino acids. Losses at the gene ends were 0 bases for V and 6 bases for J; bases not matched to a gene: 3. Germline V gene lookup returns CDR1 SGHDT and CDR2 YYEEEE. In nucleotides, the CDR3 is TGTGCCAGCAGCTTGGGGGGACAGCTTAATTCACCCCTCCACTTT. It codes for CASSLGGQLNSPLHF.

A few counts support this clone. This sequence joins TRBV7-7 and TRBJ2-1; possibly TRBD1 for D (5 bases). The germline V gene encodes CDR1 SSHAT and CDR2 FNYEAQ (reference sequence). The CDR3 consists of 14 residues. Trimming shortened V by 5 bases and J by 10 bases, and 18 bases separated the two germline ends. Here the CDR3 reads CASSLREGAEEQFF. The CDR3 DNA reads as TGTGCCAGCAGCCTAAGGGAAGGGGCAGAGGAGCAGTTCTTC.

This chain uses TRBV10-1 with TRBJ2-7; no clear D gene. V was shortened by 3 bases and J by 0 bases, with 9 bases between the two germline ends. The CDR3 loop spans 14 amino acids. From germline, CDR1 is WNHNN and CDR2 SYGVQD (reference sequence). For the CDR3, the DNA is TGCGCCAGCAGTGATGGAGCCGGCTCCTACGAGCAGTACTTC. Translating gives CASSDGAGSYEQYF.

This chain joins TRBV4-3 and TRBJ1-4; TRBD1 matches at 8 bases. This CDR3 contains 17 residues. Unmatched junction bases numbered 10, after V lost 0 bases and J lost 7 bases. The germline V gene encodes CDR1 LGHNA and CDR2 YSLEER. The CDR3 region is CASSQDGRTGFGEKLFF. In DNA, the CDR3 is TGCGCCAGCAGCCAAGATGGGAGGACAGGGTTTGGTGAAAAACTGTTTTTT.

The chain uses TRBV29-1 and TRBJ1-3; D remains unclear. Trimming pared 7 bases from V and 4 bases from J, leaving 11 bases between. This CDR3 is built from 12 residues. Germline V CDR1 and CDR2: SQVTM, ANQGSEA. Here the CDR3 reads CSGRAGGNTIYF. The CDR3 coding sequence is TGCAGCGGTCGGGCGGGCGGAAACACCATATATTTT.

This clone was detected only once. The CDR3 DNA reads TGTGCCAGCAGCCCCTCGACAGGGATCACCGGGGAGCTGTTTTTT. Translating gives CASSPSTGITGELFF. The chain joins TRBV7-2 to TRBJ2-2, with TRBD1 matching over 7 bases. After removal of 5 bases from V and 4 bases from J, the junction contained 7 bases not matched to a gene. The CDR3 has 15 residues. Germline CDR1 reads SGHTA; CDR2 reads FQGNSA.

V gene TRBV5-1 combines with J gene TRBJ1-6; the D is unclear. The CDR3 covers 14 residues. Germline loops: CDR1 SGHRS, CDR2 YFSETQ. Trimming shortened V by 4 bases and J by 6 bases, and 11 bases separated the two germline ends. The CDR3 DNA follows: TGCGCCAGCAGCCCTGCAAACGGTAATTCACCCCTCCACTTT. This encodes CASSPANGNSPLHF.

The chain joins TRBV18 to TRBJ2-3, with a tentative D call TRBD2 (6 bases). Germline loops: CDR1 KGHSH, CDR2 LQKENI. V was clipped by 2 bases and J by 2 bases, with 17 bases between them. The CDR3 spans 17 residues. The CDR3 sequence: CASSPRTGVTNTDTQYF. The CDR3 region has the DNA TGTGCCAGCTCACCAAGAACGGGGGTTACGAACACAGATACGCAGTATTTT.

This clone was counted a few times. The chain couples TRBV2 to TRBJ2-5; no clear D. Trimming stripped 1 base from V and 5 bases from J, with 5 bases between. This CDR3 comprises 12 residues. The germline V gene has CDR1 SNHLY and CDR2 FYNNEI. CDR3 in amino acids: CASSEVRETQYF. As DNA, the CDR3 is TGTGCCAGCAGTGAAGTTCGGGAGACCCAGTACTTC.

This clone was picked up a small number of times. V gene TRBV6-5 combines with J gene TRBJ2-7; D unresolved. V lost 2 bases and J lost 2, with 13 bases in between. CDR3 length: 15 residues. Per germline, CDR1 MNHEY and CDR2 SVGAGI. CDR3 loop: CASSYGVPRAYEQYF. CDR3 DNA sequence: TGTGCCAGCAGTTACGGAGTGCCTCGGGCCTACGAGCAGTACTTC.

This clone was observed a few times. This sequence joins TRBV5-6 and TRBJ2-2; possibly TRBD1 for D (5 bases). In germline, CDR1 is SGHDT, CDR2 YYEEEE. This CDR3 has 14 amino acids. Trimming cost V 4 bases and J 6 bases, with 13 bases left between them. The CDR3 region has the DNA TGTGCCAGCAGCCCTCAGGGTGTCGCCGGGGAGCTGTTTTTT. The encoded protein is CASSPQGVAGELFF.

The chain carries TRBV7-2 and TRBJ2-1, with D possibly TRBD2 on 5 matching bases. V lost 1 base and J 2 bases, leaving 9 bases between the germline ends. The CDR3 is 15 amino acids. The germline V gene encodes CDR1 SGHTA and CDR2 FQGNSA. The CDR3 nucleotides are TGTGCCAGCAGCTTAGGGTTGCGGGCCTACAATGAGCAGTTCTTC. Translating gives CASSLGLRAYNEQFF.

The chain couples TRBV6-1 to TRBJ2-7; 8 bases are a match to TRBD2. The CDR3 has 15 amino acids. Looked up from germline, CDR1 is MNHNS and CDR2 is SASEGT. V shed 6 bases, J shed 1 base, and the junction held 8 bases outside the gene matches. The CDR3 coding sequence is TGTGCCAGCAGGTATCGGGGGGGCTATTCCTACGAGCAGTACTTC. Its protein is CASRYRGGYSYEQYF.

This clone showed up just a few times. This same CDR3 is encoded by further DNA sequences in the sample. The rearrangement joins TRBV5-1 to TRBJ1-1; D possibly corresponds to TRBD1 (6 bases). The CDR3 has 14 residues. With 0 bases removed from V and 3 bases from J, the gap between germline ends came to 9 bases. Germline V gives CDR1 SGHRS, CDR2 YFSETQ. The CDR3 loop is CASSLGGGDTEAFF. The CDR3 DNA reads TGCGCCAGCAGCTTGGGAGGGGGGGACACTGAAGCTTTCTTT. Supplemented by reference TRBV5-1 and TRBJ1-1, the full variable domain reads KAGVTQTPRYLIKTRGQQVTLSCSPISGHRSVSWYQQTPGQGLQFLFEYFSETQRNKGNFPGRFSGRQFSNSRSEMNVSTLELGDSALYLCASSLGGGDTEAFFGQGTRLTVV.

This clone was observed a handful of times. This sequence joins TRBV2 and TRBJ2-5; D perhaps matches TRBD2 (5 bases). CDR3 size: 15 residues. In germline, CDR1 is SNHLY, CDR2 FYNNEI. The germline V and J ends were trimmed by 7 bases and 3 bases, with 18 bases remaining between them. The DNA of the CDR3 is TGTGCCAGCAACGGTATTAACATCGGGAAAGAGACCCAGTACTTC. Its translation: CASNGINIGKETQYF.

This clone was counted between two and nine times. The genes are TRBV5-1 and TRBJ1-2; 7 bases are shared with TRBD1. The germline V gene has CDR1 SGHRS and CDR2 YFSETQ. CDR3 length: 15 amino acids. With V trimmed by 4 bases and J by 0 bases, 6 bases remained unmatched. The CDR3 region has the DNA TGCGCCAGCAGCAATGGACAGGTATCTAACTATGGCTACACCTTC. Translation: CASSNGQVSNYGYTF. Filled out from reference TRBV5-1 and TRBJ1-2, the complete variable domain reads KAGVTQTPRYLIKTRGQQVTLSCSPISGHRSVSWYQQTPGQGLQFLFEYFSETQRNKGNFPGRFSGRQFSNSRSEMNVSTLELGDSALYLCASSNGQVSNYGYTFGSGTRLTVV.

On this clone itself: The same CDR3 also results from other DNA sequences found in this sample. The rearrangement joins TRBV5-1 to TRBJ1-5; TRBD1 is a possible D gene (5 bases). Trimming shortened V by 4 bases and J by 5 bases, and 10 bases separated the two germline ends. This CDR3 region has 13 residues. Per germline, CDR1 SGHRS and CDR2 YFSETQ. The CDR3 DNA follows: TGCGCCAGCAGCCTCGACAGAGATCAGCCCCAGCATTTT. Translated: CASSLDRDQPQHF.